One sample yielded the 29 T cell receptor beta chains listed below, sequenced in a study of tumor-infiltrating lymphocytes in primary liver carcinoma. The roughly 18-34 mg bulk tissue piece was not sorted before simultaneous RNA and DNA extraction. The authors made TCR beta cDNA from about 500 ng total RNA with a constant-region primer. A slightly modified ARM-PCR protocol with three nested multiplex PCR rounds produced these TCR beta libraries. The first two PCR rounds used TRBV1-TRBV30 primers with a Cbeta primer, approximately 10 cycles each. A single record per CDR3 protein comes from TCRdb applying MiXCR to the multiplex PCR reads. The table shows about 60,000 distinct CDR3 sequences, with 71% occurring only once. Specimen: liver tumor tissue from sampling region 4. The subset was: tumor region T4, right-lateral pole. Every receptor here comes from a man aged 35 to 55 with primary liver carcinoma and hepatitis B virus infection.

To note about this clonotype: One end of the junction is discordant with germline, which a read error may explain. This chain links TRBV5-1 with TRBJ2-1; 7 bases map to TRBD1. The germline V gene encodes CDR1 SGHRS and CDR2 YFSETQ. This CDR3 is 15 amino acids long. The CDR3 loop is CASSLATGSYKEQFF. The CDR3 DNA sequence: TGCGCCAGCAGCTTGGCGACAGGGTCATACAAAGAGCAGTTCTTC.

The sample holds a few counts of this clonotype. With a much larger clone just one base away, this may be a read error. The V and J genes are TRBV5-1 and TRBJ2-2; D is unresolved. This CDR3 contains 13 residues. CDR1 and CDR2 (germline): SGHRS, YFSETQ. Between the trimmed V and J ends, which lost 0 bases and 9 bases, there was a span of 9 bases. CDR3 DNA sequence: TGCGCCAGCAGCTTGGCGTCCGAGCGGGAGCTGTTTTTT. Protein product: CASSLASERELFF.

The rearrangement links TRBV6-2 or TRBV6-3 to TRBJ2-2; TRBD2 is a possible D gene (5 bases). The CDR3 sequence is 20 residues long. Germline lookup yields CDR1 MNHEY and CDR2 SVGEGT. V gave up 4 bases and J gave up 8 bases, with 32 bases separating them. The CDR3 coding sequence is TGTGCCAGCAGTTGGAGTCCGGGCGCGGCTAGAGGGTTGTCTGGTGGGGAGCTGTTTTTT. This sequence encodes CASSWSPGAARGLSGGELFF.

Remarks on this clonotype: The conserved final phenylalanine or tryptophan is absent from the CDR3, which likely points to a read error. The limits of the CDR3 on the DNA are not certain, so only TCRdb's listed CDR3 is given. The gene calls are TRBV4-1 and TRBJ1-2; the D segment call TRBD1 is taken from the table without a DNA check. The germline V gene has CDR1 MGHRA and CDR2 YSYEKL. A total of 14 residues make up the CDR3, ends included. The chain's CDR3 is CVSSQGDRNYGYAS.

Concerning this clonotype itself: One end of the junction fails to match germline, which may point to a read error. The rearrangement joins TRBV29-1 to TRBJ1-5, with D maybe TRBD1 (5 bases). The CDR3 has 13 amino acids. Germline CDR1 is SQVTM and CDR2 is ANQGSEA. CDR3 nucleotides: TGCAGCGCCGGAGGGGAAGCGAATCAACCCCAGCATTTT. It encodes CSAGGEANQPQHF. Drawing the rest from reference TRBV29-1 and TRBJ1-5, the complete variable domain is SAVISQKPSRDICQRGTSLTIQCQVDSQVTMMFWYRQQPGQSLTLIATANQGSEATYESGFVIDKFPISRPNLTFSTLTVSNMSPEDSSIYLCSAGGEANQPQHFGDGTRLSIL.

As for this clonotype: One end of the junction varies from germline; a read error may be responsible. V and J are TRBV11-2 and TRBJ2-7; D remains unclear. The CDR3 is 14 amino acids. Germline CDR1 and CDR2: SGHAT and FQNNGV. The CDR3 DNA sequence: TGTGCCAGCAGCTTAGATGCAGTTGCCTACGAGGAGTACTTC. This gives the protein CASSLDAVAYEEYF.

In regard to this clonotype: This may stem from a read error, because a much larger clone lies one nucleotide away. CDR3 amino acids: CASSDKSRGGNEQFF. In nucleotides, the CDR3 is TGCGCCAGCAGTGACAAGAGCAGGGGTGGAAATGAGCAGTTCTTC. The genes are TRBV10-1 and TRBJ2-1; TRBD1 might be the D (6 bases). V lost 3 bases, J lost 7 bases, and 16 bases lay in between. The length of the CDR3 is 15 residues. Germline values: CDR1 WNHNN, CDR2 SYGVQD (reference sequence).

This clonotype was recorded only once. The chain links TRBV7-9 to TRBJ2-7; D unresolved. The CDR3 consists of 16 residues. V was shortened by 0 bases and J by 8 bases, with 20 bases between the two germline ends. Germline V gives CDR1 SEHNR, CDR2 FQNEAQ (reference sequence). CDR3 protein: CASSLAFGLVEYKQYF. The DNA for the CDR3 is TGTGCCAGCAGCTTAGCGTTTGGGTTAGTAGAGTACAAGCAGTACTTC.

Remarks on this clonotype: One end of the junction does not line up with germline, which may come from a read error. The chain carries TRBV12-3 or TRBV12-4 and TRBJ2-2, with D perhaps matching TRBD2 (5 bases). This CDR3 spans 17 amino acids. The CDR3 here is CASSFRPLSTQTGELLF. The CDR3 nucleotides read TGTGCCAGTAGTTTCCGGCCACTTTCTACCCAGACCGGGGAGCTGTTATTT.

A remark on this clonotype: A much larger clone is a single base away; this may be a read error. The chain employs TRBV30 and TRBJ2-1; the D gene is possibly TRBD2 (6 bases). CDR1 is GTSNPN and CDR2 is SVGIG in the germline V gene (reference sequence). The CDR3 length is 15 residues. Trimming took 1 base from V and 7 from J, leaving 17 bases between them. The CDR3 bases are TGTGCCTGGAGTGAAGGGTCTAGCGAGGTAAATGAGCAGTTCTTC. Translating gives CAWSEGSSEVNEQFF.

V is TRBV11-2 and J is TRBJ2-5, with a possible D match to TRBD2 (5 bases). Germline V gene data show CDR1 as SGHAT and CDR2 as FQNNGV. V was pared by 6 bases and J by 14 bases, with 31 bases between. The CDR3 contains 16 residues. This CDR3 is CASRSRDSAHQEIHYF. The CDR3 DNA reads as TGTGCCAGCAGATCCCGGGATTCGGCCCACCAAGAGATCCACTACTTC.

Note on this clonotype: Its ends do not fully match the called genes, so a read error is possible. The chain links TRBV6-1 to TRBJ2-1; 7 bases line up with TRBD2. This CDR3 has 15 amino acids. Germline assignment: CDR1 MNHNS and CDR2 SASEGT. The CDR3 spells CVSTLGGGAYNEQFF. The CDR3 DNA reads TGTGTCAGCACCCTAGGCGGGGGAGCCTACAATGAGCAGTTCTTC.

About this clonotype: The junction shows a germline mismatch at one end, possibly a read error. The chain carries TRBV4-2 and TRBJ2-2, with D perhaps matching TRBD1 or TRBD2 (5 bases each). Germline V gene sequence: CDR1 LGHNA, CDR2 YNFKEQ. The CDR3 has 16 amino acids. In DNA, the CDR3 is TGTGCCGGCAGCCAACGTCAGAAGGGGACCCCCGGGGAGCTGTTTTTT. This sequence encodes CAGSQRQKGTPGELFF.

This clonotype has only one observation. The rearrangement links TRBV6-2 or TRBV6-3 to TRBJ2-4, with 8 nucleotides matching TRBD2. This CDR3 has 19 residues. Germline CDR1 reads MNHEY; CDR2 reads SVGEGT. Trimming removed 6 bases from V and 3 bases from J; junction bases left unmatched: 19. As DNA, the CDR3 is TGTGCCAGCAGCATTAACGCGGGACTAGAGGGTGTGGACAAAAACATTCAGTACTTC. Amino acid sequence: CASSINAGLEGVDKNIQYF.

In regard to this clonotype: Mismatch with germline at one junction end may stem from a read error. This chain joins TRBV11-2 and TRBJ2-7; D unclear. This CDR3 contains 14 residues. Germline V gene lookup returns CDR1 SGHAT and CDR2 FQNNGV. CDR3 loop: CASSLDLGGCEQYF. The CDR3 DNA sequence: TGTGCCAGCAGCTTAGATCTAGGTGGATGTGAGCAGTATTTC.

As for this clonotype: The germline gene is not matched at one end of the junction; a read error may be the cause. V and J are TRBV5-1 and TRBJ1-3; D gene ambiguous. CDR1 is SGHRS, CDR2 YFSETQ, per germline. The CDR3 loop spans 15 amino acids. The CDR3 bases are TGTGCCAGCAGAGACGTCCGCTCCTCTGGAAACACCGTATATTTT. This gives the protein CASRDVRSSGNTVYF.

Comment on this clonotype: Its ends do not fully match the called genes, so a read error is possible. The V gene is TRBV6-5, the J gene TRBJ2-7, with 7 bases lining up with TRBD1. The germline V gene encodes CDR1 MNHEY and CDR2 SVGAGI. The CDR3 covers 16 residues. CDR3 in amino acids: CTSRPGQAASFYVQYF. The DNA of the CDR3 is TGTACCAGTAGGCCCGGACAGGCAGCATCCTTTTACGTGCAGTACTTC.

As to this clonotype: The CDR3 does not end in the conserved phenylalanine or tryptophan, so this is likely a read error. The rearrangement uses TRBV12-3 or TRBV12-4 and TRBJ1-5, with D possibly TRBD1 on 5 matching bases. The length of the CDR3 is 15 residues. Trimming cost V 7 bases and J 4 bases, with 17 bases left between them. The CDR3: CASTRGTTINQPQHI. The CDR3 nucleotides read TGTGCCAGCACGCGGGGCACCACAATAAATCAGCCCCAGCATATT.

This clonotype has just a few counts. A read error is possible here, since a much larger clone lies one base away. The chain is built from TRBV7-9 and TRBJ2-7; D not certain. CDR1 and CDR2 from the germline V gene are SEHNR and FQNEAQ (reference sequence). The V and J ends lost 4 bases and 3 bases respectively, with 10 bases between them. This CDR3 has 13 amino acids. Written as DNA, the CDR3 is TGTGCCAGCAGCTCAGGACCGCTCTACGAGCAGTACTTC. This codes for CASSSGPLYEQYF.

In regard to this clonotype: This could be a read error, since a much larger clone is one nucleotide away. The chain is built from TRBV5-1 and TRBJ2-7; D ambiguous. Trimming removed 6 bases at V and 3 bases at J, with 7 bases between. In germline, CDR1 is SGHRS, CDR2 YFSETQ. The CDR3 extends over 11 amino acids. The CDR3 loop reads CASIPGYEQYF. In nucleotides, the CDR3 is TGCGCCAGCATTCCCGGCTACGAGCAGTACTTC. Full variable domain (missing parts from reference TRBV5-1 and TRBJ2-7): KAGVTQTPRYLIKTRGQQVTLSCSPISGHRSVSWYQQTPGQGLQFLFEYFSETQRNKGNFPGRFSGRQFSNSRSEMNVSTLELGDSALYLCASIPGYEQYFGPGTRLTVT.

As to this clonotype: The germline gene is not matched at one end of the junction; a read error may be the cause. The CDR3 region has the DNA TGCACCAGTAGCCAAGATTTGGGGGAGACCCAGTACTTT. Its protein is CTSSQDLGETQYF. This chain joins TRBV4-3 and TRBJ2-5; either TRBD1 or TRBD2 may fit D (5 bases each). Looked up from germline, CDR1 is LGHNA and CDR2 is YSLEER. The CDR3 contains 13 residues.

Turning to this clonotype: Given a much more abundant clone one base away, this may be a read error. This chain connects TRBV6-1 to TRBJ2-7, with 8 bases fitting TRBD2. V shed 7 bases, J shed 2 bases, and the junction held 10 bases outside the gene matches. Germline assignment: CDR1 MNHNS and CDR2 SASEGT. The CDR3 totals 15 residues. CDR3 sequence reads: CASTSSGNLTYEQYF. The CDR3 nucleotides read TGTGCCAGCACGAGTAGCGGGAACCTTACCTACGAGCAGTACTTC.

A remark on this clonotype: The junction departs from germline at one end; a sequencing error may be responsible. The genes are TRBV5-6 and TRBJ2-1; 14 bases agree with TRBD2. The CDR3 runs to 18 residues. Germline CDR1 reads SGHDT; CDR2 reads YYEEEE. The DNA for the CDR3 is TGTGTCAGCAGCCGGGGACTAGCGGGAGTTTTGACCTACAATGAGCAGTTCTTC. It codes for CVSSRGLAGVLTYNEQFF.

This clonotype was picked up a small number of times. The chain links TRBV24-1 to TRBJ2-1; 8 nucleotides agree with TRBD2. From germline, CDR1 is KGHDR and CDR2 SFDVKD. The CDR3 runs 15 residues. Germline trimming cut 4 bases from V and 3 bases from J; bases unmatched to any gene: 4. The CDR3 nucleotides are TGTGCCACCAGTGACCCGGGAGGGAACTACAATGAGCAGTTCTTC. Translating gives CATSDPGGNYNEQFF.

For this clonotype: An end of the junction differs from the germline gene, which may be a read error. The chain uses TRBV6-5 and TRBJ1-2; the D gene is possibly TRBD1 (6 bases). CDR3 size: 12 residues. The germline CDR1 and CDR2 sequences are MNHEY and SVGAGI. CDR3 sequence reads: CASSHRGRGYTF. DNA for the CDR3: TGTGCCAGCAGCCACCGGGGCAGGGGCTATACCTTC.

Note on this clonotype: In this CDR3 the conserved last residue, phenylalanine or tryptophan, is missing, so a read error is likely. The chain has TRBV6-2 or TRBV6-3 and TRBJ2-7; TRBD2 aligns across 10 bases. The trim removed 11 bases at V and 6 bases at J, leaving 13 bases unmatched. Germline V gene lookup returns CDR1 MNHEY and CDR2 SVGEGT. This CDR3 region has 14 residues. CDR3 coding DNA: TGTGCCGCAAGGGGTAGCGGGAGGTGGCGCGAGCAGTACTTG. The encoded protein is CAARGSGRWREQYL.

This clonotype was seen just once. The chain is built from TRBV6-5 and TRBJ2-7; D is unresolved. The germline V gene encodes CDR1 MNHEY and CDR2 SVGAGI. The CDR3 length is 13 residues. V shed 0 bases and J shed 8 bases, with 11 bases lying between them. The CDR3 DNA reads TGTGCCAGCAGTTACTCTCCTAACAACAAGCAGTACTTC. Residues: CASSYSPNNKQYF.

Regarding this clonotype: Given the absence of the conserved phenylalanine or tryptophan at the CDR3 end, a read error is likely. No DNA is shown, since the ends of the CDR3 on it are uncertain; the CDR3 is the one TCRdb lists. This chain uses TRBV11-1 with TRBJ2-5; the DNA was not compared with TRBD2, the D call given in the table. Germline V gene sequence: CDR1 SGHAT, CDR2 FQDESV (reference sequence). The CDR3 is 17 residues long, counting both termini. CDR3 sequence reads: CASSFPGTSGTKSIQYI.

With regard to this clonotype: This sequence may be a read error, since a much larger clone differs from it by one base. The genes are TRBV30 and TRBJ1-1, with D possibly matching TRBD1 (6 bases). Germline V gene data show CDR1 as GTSNPN and CDR2 as SVGIG (reference sequence). V lost 7 bases and J lost 5, with 20 bases in between. CDR3 length: 14 residues. In DNA form, the CDR3 reads TGTGCCTATGAGGGGGTACGAGTTAAAACTGAAGCTTTCTTT. This translates into CAYEGVRVKTEAFF.